These 9 T cell receptor beta chains share one sample of origin, sequenced in a study of T cell responses to AZD1222 COVID-19 vaccine. Measured with immunoSEQ multiplex PCR; TCRdb has only the in-frame clones, and not every one. The table includes over 95,000 clones, more than 70% detected once. The input for sequencing was peripheral blood, taken 28 days after the second AZD1222 dose. Receptors were obtained from an adult who received the AZD1222 COVID-19 vaccine.

This sequence joins TRBV7-8 and TRBJ2-3; tentative D call: TRBD2 (6 bases). The CDR3 has 14 residues. Germline CDR1 reads SGHVS; CDR2 reads FQNEAQ. V was shortened by 5 bases and J by 2 bases, with 11 bases between the two germline ends. The CDR3: CASSPRGNTDTQYF. The CDR3 DNA reads as TGTGCCAGCAGCCCTCGGGGGAACACAGATACGCAGTATTTT. The full variable domain, in which reference TRBV7-8 and TRBJ2-3 provide the parts outside the CDR3, is GAGVSQSPRYKVAKRGQDVALRCDPISGHVSLFWYQQALGQGPEFLTYFQNEAQLDKSGLPSDRFFAERPEGSVSTLKIQRTQQEDSAVYLCASSPRGNTDTQYFGPGTRLTVL.

The chain combines TRBV2 with TRBJ2-3, with 9 bases matching TRBD2. The J segment lost 1 base and the V segment lost 10 bases, leaving 6 bases of the junction unmatched. The germline CDR1 and CDR2 sequences are SNHLY and FYNNEI. CDR3 size: 14 residues. The CDR3 region has the DNA TGTGCCACAACGGCGGGGGGGGGCACAGATACGCAGTATTTT. Its protein product is CATTAGGGTDTQYF.

The J gene is TRBJ1-4, the V gene TRBV5-1, with D unclear. Germline loops: CDR1 SGHRS, CDR2 YFSETQ. V dropped 3 bases and J dropped 5 bases, with 14 bases sitting between them. The CDR3 runs to 15 residues. CDR3 sequence: CASSSSGTGNEKLFF. DNA of the CDR3: TGCGCCAGCAGCTCCTCTGGAACGGGCAATGAAAAACTGTTTTTT.

The chain couples TRBV7-2 to TRBJ1-3; TRBD1 agrees at 9 bases. CDR3 length: 15 residues. The V gene end was trimmed by 5 bases and the J gene end by 2 bases; junction bases not matched to a gene: 4. CDR1 is SGHTA, CDR2 FQGNSA, per germline. The CDR3 protein is CASSTRQGAGNTIYF. The CDR3 nucleotides read TGTGCCAGCAGCACCCGACAGGGGGCTGGAAACACCATATATTTT.

The rearrangement uses TRBV28 and TRBJ1-1; D is undetermined. This CDR3 is 16 amino acids long. Between the trimmed V and J ends, which lost 4 bases and 4 bases, there was a span of 19 bases. Germline V gene sequence: CDR1 MDHEN, CDR2 SYDVKM. The CDR3 here is CASSSIPAGLATEAFF. The CDR3 bases are TGTGCCAGCAGTTCGATACCCGCCGGGCTGGCCACTGAAGCTTTCTTT.

The genes are TRBV2 and TRBJ1-4; D remains ambiguous. The CDR3 sequence is 15 residues long. V lost 8 bases to trimming and J lost 3 bases, with 16 bases between them. Germline values: CDR1 SNHLY, CDR2 FYNNEI. CDR3 in amino acids: CASLSRLEANEKLFF. The CDR3 nucleotides are TGTGCCAGCCTTTCCCGGCTTGAAGCTAATGAAAAACTGTTTTTT.

A remark on this clone: At one end the junction does not follow the germline gene, possibly because of a read error. The V and J genes are TRBV2 and TRBJ1-6; 7 positions match TRBD1. CDR1 is SNHLY, CDR2 FYNNEI, per germline. This CDR3 comprises 14 residues. Here the CDR3 reads CASRTGSSNSPLHF. The CDR3 DNA sequence: TGTGCCAGCAGGACAGGGTCCTCTAATTCACCCCTCCACTTT. The whole variable domain, remainder taken from reference TRBV2 and TRBJ1-6, is EPEVTQTPSHQVTQMGQEVILRCVPISNHLYFYWYRQILGQKVEFLVSFYNNEISEKSEIFDDQFSVERPDGSNFTLKIRSTKLEDSAMYFCASRTGSSNSPLHFGNGTRLTVT.

The chain combines TRBV5-5 with TRBJ1-4; a weak D match, TRBD1 (5 bases). The germline gives CDR1 SGHKS, CDR2 YYEKEE (reference sequence). Trimming removed 1 base from V and 0 bases from J, with 7 bases in between. The CDR3 runs to 15 residues. CDR3 sequence: CASSLRQPTNEKLFF. The CDR3 nucleotides read TGTGCCAGCAGCTTGAGACAGCCAACTAATGAAAAACTGTTTTTT.

The chain carries TRBV5-6 and TRBJ1-2, with D maybe TRBD1 (6 bases). CDR3 length: 14 amino acids. The V and J ends lost 4 bases and 4 bases respectively, with 14 bases between them. Per the germline V gene, CDR1 is SGHDT and CDR2 is YYEEEE. CDR3 coding DNA: TGTGCCAGCAGCACCTGGACAGTTACCTATGGCTACACCTTC. Protein product: CASSTWTVTYGYTF.